This TCR beta chain was observed in a study of radiotherapy plus CTLA-4 blockade in lung cancer. As for the study in general: For 18% of patients, objective responses occurred, and approximately 30% had disease control.

Note on this clone: As yet, its antigen is unknown.

Broader study findings: In blood, tumor-derived TCR clones expanded after radiotherapy plus ipilimumab.

Method: immunoSEQ multiplex PCR; TCRdb's copy keeps in-frame clones and lacks some. Of 75,000 to 100,000 clones in the sample, around 79% were seen once. The material sequenced was peripheral blood, taken from a patient treated with radiotherapy plus ipilimumab. The receptor's source is a human donor with non-small cell lung cancer who had a partial response to radiotherapy plus ipilimumab. Some clones in this sample may be carry-over from other donors' samples.

The chain's CDR3 is CARAGGPTDTQYF. The CDR3 nucleotides read TGTGCCAGAGCGGGGGGACCCACAGATACGCAGTATTTT. This sequence joins TRBV2 and TRBJ2-3; 9 nucleotides match TRBD2. This CDR3 is 13 amino acids long. The junction had 3 bases not matched to a gene; V was cut back by 9 bases and J by 2 bases. Germline V CDR1 and CDR2: SNHLY, FYNNEI. Using reference TRBV2 and TRBJ2-3 for the parts outside the CDR3, the full variable domain is EPEVTQTPSHQVTQMGQEVILRCVPISNHLYFYWYRQILGQKVEFLVSFYNNEISEKSEIFDDQFSVERPDGSNFTLKIRSTKLEDSAMYFCARAGGPTDTQYFGPGTRLTVL.